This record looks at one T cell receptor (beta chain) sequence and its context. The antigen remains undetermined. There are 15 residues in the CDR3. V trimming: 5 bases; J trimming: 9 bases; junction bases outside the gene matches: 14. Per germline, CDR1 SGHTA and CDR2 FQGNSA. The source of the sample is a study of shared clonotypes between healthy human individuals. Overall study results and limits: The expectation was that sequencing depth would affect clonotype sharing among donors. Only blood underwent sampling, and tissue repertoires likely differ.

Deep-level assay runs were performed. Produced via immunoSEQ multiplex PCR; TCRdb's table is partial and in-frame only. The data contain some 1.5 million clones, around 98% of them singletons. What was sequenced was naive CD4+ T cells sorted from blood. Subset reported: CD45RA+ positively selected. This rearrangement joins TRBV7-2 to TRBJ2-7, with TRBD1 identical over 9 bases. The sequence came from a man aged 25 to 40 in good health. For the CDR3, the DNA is TGTGCCAGCAGCCCACGACAGGGGGGCCTAGGTGGGCAGTACTTC. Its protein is CASSPRQGGLGGQYF. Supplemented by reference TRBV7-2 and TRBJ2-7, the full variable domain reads GAGVSQSPSNKVTEKGKDVELRCDPISGHTALYWYRQSLGQGLEFLIYFQGNSAPDKSGLPSDRFSAERTGGSVSTLTIQRTQQEDSAVYLCASSPRQGGLGGQYFGPGTRLTVT.